The present TCR beta chain was sequenced within a study of metastatic and nonmetastatic thyroid tumors (TCRdb year 2020). In the study overall: Repertoires were compared across peripheral blood and tumor or nodule tissue samples from malignant and benign thyroid patients. The full study reports these points: In both blood and tumor samples, TCR beta diversity was reported to be significantly higher in malignant tumors than in benign nodules.

Library method: PCR. The data were produced on an Illumina HiSeq 4000. The TCR beta-chain CDR3 region of each patient was profiled by high-throughput sequencing. The authors processed their data as follows. CDR3 differences across clinicopathological groups were used to build a classifier for discriminating distant-metastatic papillary thyroid cancer patients. To measure repertoire diversity the researchers used the Shannon index, while the Morisita-Horn index served to gauge how similar the tumor and blood repertoires were. TCRdb took the public reads, trimmed them with fastp at Q25, ran MiXCR for clone calling and kept in-frame beta chains. TCRdb, rather than the study authors, made the V and J calls. The sample includes 20,000 to 25,000 clones, with roughly 22% observed a single time. The biggest ten clones account for around 4% of the sample. No treatment had been received by any patient before thyroid surgery. Using T-cell receptor beta sequencing, the researchers looked back retrospectively at clinical samples from patients, gathered between about 2011 and 2019.

This clone is categorized as medium-sized (0.01 to 0.1%). Its antigen target is currently unknown. Per-base quality was not reported, and no clone a single base away is much larger than it. The receptor was isolated from a female donor with papillary thyroid cancer or a benign thyroid nodule (not recorded which). Some clones in this sample may be carry-over from other donors' samples. What was sequenced was adjacent normal tissue.

For the CDR3, the sequence is CSASVALGEYEQYF. The DNA sequence is TGCAGTGCTAGTGTGGCTCTGGGTGAATACGAGCAGTACTTC. This receptor chain uses TRBV20-1 and TRBJ2-7, with the D gene uncertain. The CDR3 covers 14 residues, taking in both the cysteine and the phenylalanine. Of all the DNA, just the CDR3 is kept, 42 bases in frame from base 1. Trimming takes 3 bases from V and 4 bases from J, and the germline ends sit 16 bases apart. CDR1 and CDR2, looked up from the germline V gene (reference sequence), are DFQATT and SNEGSKA.